This entry describes one TCR beta chain. Its antigen specificity is not known. The record has no base qualities; no much larger clone is one base away. TCRbeta CDR3 regions were amplified from genomic DNA using the immunoSEQ Assay, a bias-controlled multiplex PCR. On the study's bioinformatics: The number of nucleated cells in each sample was estimated by amplification of reference gene primers within the assay. Sequence reads were collapsed and filtered to measure the absolute abundance of every unique TCRbeta CDR3 rearrangement. Productive Simpson clonality was computed per sample as the square root of Simpson's diversity index over productive rearrangements. TCRdb's version of the immuneACCESS table is confined to in-frame rearrangements and falls short of the full clone set. An unresolved V gene accounts for under half of the shortfall where checked; the remainder is of unknown origin. D and trimming come from the DNA, and the V and J calls and clone size come from that table. The sample records about 110,000 clones, roughly four fifths of which are singletons. The top ten hold about 6.3% of the sample.

This specimen comes from a study of blood T cell repertoires in COVID-19 (TCRdb year 2020). At the level of the whole study: Collaborator samples came from the United States, Italy and Spain and covered acute and convalescent phases of COVID-19. The prospective study material was composed of cDNA or gDNA derived from T cells, B-cell-depleted T cells, or PBMCs. Deeply sampled blood TCRbeta repertoires from subjects exposed to, actively infected with, or recovered from COVID-19 were included in the dataset. A freely available public database, intended as a resource for researchers studying the immune response to SARS-CoV-2, is where the repertoires were released. Samples came from the ongoing ImmuneRACE study (first 160 participants) plus 1,254 subjects from 6 global collaborators. The sample metadata nearly always contained a de-identified subject ID, COVID-19 status, age in years and sex. Where available, HLA class I and class II types were taken from metadata supplied by the sample provider and were not determined by assay-based typing.

In Seattle, one collaborating source enrolled patients while the infection was active and tracked those patients longitudinally over the course of disease. Each collaborating institution followed its own protocols to collect whole blood in K2EDTA tubes. For TCRbeta analysis, collaborator samples were shipped as frozen whole blood, as isolated PBMCs, or as DNA extracted from either sample type. CDR1 and CDR2 were assigned from the germline V gene as SGHTA and FQGNSA. The CDR3 has 14 amino acids, counting the end cysteine and phenylalanine. Kept here is only the CDR3 DNA, which spans 42 bases and is read in frame from base 1. The junction shows trimming of 5 bases on V and 2 bases on J, and the gene matches do not reach 3 bases of it. General conclusions and limits of the study: The amount of clinical and demographic metadata varied by source and participant and was provided uncurated.

The receptor's source is a man aged 80 or over with COVID-19, enrolled during active disease. The chain is encoded by TRBV7-2 joined to TRBJ1-3, with 7 central nucleotides matching TRBD1. The specimen was peripheral blood. Here is the DNA: TGTGCCAGCAGCCTAACAGGGGCTGGAAACACCATATATTTT. It translates as CASSLTGAGNTIYF. The reference TRBV7-2 and TRBJ1-3 proteins fill in what lies around the CDR3, so the full variable domain reads GAGVSQSPSNKVTEKGKDVELRCDPISGHTALYWYRQSLGQGLEFLIYFQGNSAPDKSGLPSDRFSAERTGGSVSTLTIQRTQQEDSAVYLCASSLTGAGNTIYFGEGSWLTVV.